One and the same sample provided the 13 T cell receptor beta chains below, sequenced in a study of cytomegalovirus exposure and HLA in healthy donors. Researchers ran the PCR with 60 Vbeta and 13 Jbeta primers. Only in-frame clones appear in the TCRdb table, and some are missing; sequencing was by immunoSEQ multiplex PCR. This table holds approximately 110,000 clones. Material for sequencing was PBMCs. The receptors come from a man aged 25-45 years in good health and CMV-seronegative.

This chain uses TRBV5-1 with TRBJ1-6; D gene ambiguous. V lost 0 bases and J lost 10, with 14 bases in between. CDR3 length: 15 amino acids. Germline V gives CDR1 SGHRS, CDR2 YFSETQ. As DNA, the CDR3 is TGCGCCAGCAGCTTGGAGGTCCCTGGAGGGTCACCCCTCCACTTT. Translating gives CASSLEVPGGSPLHF.

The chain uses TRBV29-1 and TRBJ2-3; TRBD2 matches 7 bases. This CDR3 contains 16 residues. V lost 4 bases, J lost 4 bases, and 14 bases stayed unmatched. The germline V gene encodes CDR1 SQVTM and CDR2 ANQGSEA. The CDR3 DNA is TGCAGCGTTGGAAGGTTCGGGGCCCGGGAGGCAGATACGCAGTATTTT. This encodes CSVGRFGAREADTQYF.

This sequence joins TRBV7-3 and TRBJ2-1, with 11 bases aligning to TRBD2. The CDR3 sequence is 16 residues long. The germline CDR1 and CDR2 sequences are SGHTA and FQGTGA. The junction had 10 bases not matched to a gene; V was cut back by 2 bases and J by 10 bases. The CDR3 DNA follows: TGTGCCAGCAGCTTATCTACTAGCGGGAGAGTGAGGGAGCAGTTCTTC. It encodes CASSLSTSGRVREQFF. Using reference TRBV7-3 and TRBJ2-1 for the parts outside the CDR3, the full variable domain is GAGVSQTPSNKVTEKGKYVELRCDPISGHTALYWYRQSLGQGPEFLIYFQGTGAADDSGLPNDRFFAVRPEGSVSTLKIQRTERGDSAVYLCASSLSTSGRVREQFFGPGTRLTVL.

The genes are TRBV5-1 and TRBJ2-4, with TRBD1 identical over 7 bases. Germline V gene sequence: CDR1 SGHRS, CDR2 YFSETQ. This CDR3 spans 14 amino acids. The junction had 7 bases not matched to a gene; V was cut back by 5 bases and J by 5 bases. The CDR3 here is CASSIGTDQNIQYF. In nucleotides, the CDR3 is TGCGCCAGCAGTATCGGGACAGACCAAAACATTCAGTACTTC.

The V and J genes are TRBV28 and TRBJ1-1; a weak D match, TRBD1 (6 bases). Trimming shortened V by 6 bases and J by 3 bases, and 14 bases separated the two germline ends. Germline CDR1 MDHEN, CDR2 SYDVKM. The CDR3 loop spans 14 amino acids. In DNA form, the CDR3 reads TGTGCCAGCAGACTTCCCGGACAGTACACTGAAGCTTTCTTT. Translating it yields CASRLPGQYTEAFF.

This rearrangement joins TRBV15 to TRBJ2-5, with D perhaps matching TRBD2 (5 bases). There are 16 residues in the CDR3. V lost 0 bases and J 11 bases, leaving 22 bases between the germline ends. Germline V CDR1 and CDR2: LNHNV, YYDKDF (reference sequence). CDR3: CATSREGRVGPREQYF. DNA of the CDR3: TGTGCCACCAGCAGAGAAGGGCGGGTAGGACCTCGAGAGCAGTACTTC.

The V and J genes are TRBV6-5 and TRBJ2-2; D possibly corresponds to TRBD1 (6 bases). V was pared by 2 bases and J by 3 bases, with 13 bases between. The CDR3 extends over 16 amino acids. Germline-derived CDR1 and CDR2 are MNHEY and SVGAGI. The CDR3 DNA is TGTGCCAGCAGTTACCAGAGGACAGCCTACACCGGGGAGCTGTTTTTT. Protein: CASSYQRTAYTGELFF.

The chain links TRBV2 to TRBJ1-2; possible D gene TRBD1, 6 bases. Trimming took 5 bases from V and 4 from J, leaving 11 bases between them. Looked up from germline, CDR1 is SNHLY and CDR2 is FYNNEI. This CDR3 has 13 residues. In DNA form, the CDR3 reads TGTGCCAGCAGTTCTGGACAGATCTATGGCTACACCTTC. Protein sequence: CASSSGQIYGYTF.

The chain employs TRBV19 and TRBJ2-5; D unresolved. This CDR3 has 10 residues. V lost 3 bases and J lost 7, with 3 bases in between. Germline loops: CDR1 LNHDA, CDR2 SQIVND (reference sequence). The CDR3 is CASSIGTQYF. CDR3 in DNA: TGTGCCAGTAGTATCGGGACCCAGTACTTC.

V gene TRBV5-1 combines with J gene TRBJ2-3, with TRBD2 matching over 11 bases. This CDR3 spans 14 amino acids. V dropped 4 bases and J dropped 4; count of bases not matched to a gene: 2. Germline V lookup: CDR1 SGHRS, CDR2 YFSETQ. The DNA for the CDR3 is TGCGCCAGCAGCAAGGGACTAGCGGCAGATACGCAGTATTTT. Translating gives CASSKGLAADTQYF. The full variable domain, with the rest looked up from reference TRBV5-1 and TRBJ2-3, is KAGVTQTPRYLIKTRGQQVTLSCSPISGHRSVSWYQQTPGQGLQFLFEYFSETQRNKGNFPGRFSGRQFSNSRSEMNVSTLELGDSALYLCASSKGLAADTQYFGPGTRLTVL.

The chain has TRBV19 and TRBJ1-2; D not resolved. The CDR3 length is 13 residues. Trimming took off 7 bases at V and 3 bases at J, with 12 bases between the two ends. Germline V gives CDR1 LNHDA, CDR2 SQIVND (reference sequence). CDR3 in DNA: TGTGCCAGTAAAAGTAGACATCACTATGGCTACACCTTC. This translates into CASKSRHHYGYTF.

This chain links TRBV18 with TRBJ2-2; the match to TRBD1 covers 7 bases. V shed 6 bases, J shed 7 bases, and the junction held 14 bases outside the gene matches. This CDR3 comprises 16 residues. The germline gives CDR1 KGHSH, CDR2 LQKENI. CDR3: CASSRTGEWTGGELFF. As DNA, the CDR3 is TGTGCCAGCTCGCGGACAGGTGAATGGACAGGCGGGGAGCTGTTTTTT.

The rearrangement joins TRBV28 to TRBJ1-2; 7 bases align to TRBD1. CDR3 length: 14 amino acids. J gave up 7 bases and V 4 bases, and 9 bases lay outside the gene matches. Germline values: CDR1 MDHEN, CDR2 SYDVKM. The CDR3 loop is CASSSDRDRLGYTF. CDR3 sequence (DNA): TGTGCCAGCAGTTCCGACAGGGATCGCCTTGGCTACACCTTC.